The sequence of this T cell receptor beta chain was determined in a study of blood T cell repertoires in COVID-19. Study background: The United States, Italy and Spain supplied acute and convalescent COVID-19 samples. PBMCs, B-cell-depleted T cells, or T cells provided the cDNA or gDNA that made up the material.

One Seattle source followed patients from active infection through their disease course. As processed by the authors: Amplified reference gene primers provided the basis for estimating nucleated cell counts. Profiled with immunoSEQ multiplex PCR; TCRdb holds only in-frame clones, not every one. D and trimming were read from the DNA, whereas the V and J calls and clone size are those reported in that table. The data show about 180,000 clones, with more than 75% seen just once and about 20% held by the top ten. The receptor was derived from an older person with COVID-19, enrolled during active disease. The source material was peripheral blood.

DNA of the CDR3: TGCGCCAGCAGCCAAGATCCTGGACAGAACACCGGGGAGCTGTTTTTT. Translation: CASSQDPGQNTGELFF. The chain is built from TRBV4-3 and TRBJ2-2, with a tentative D call TRBD1 (5 bases). Trimming cost V 0 bases and J 1 base, with 9 bases left between them. Germline lookup yields CDR1 LGHNA and CDR2 YSLEER. CDR3 length: 16 residues.